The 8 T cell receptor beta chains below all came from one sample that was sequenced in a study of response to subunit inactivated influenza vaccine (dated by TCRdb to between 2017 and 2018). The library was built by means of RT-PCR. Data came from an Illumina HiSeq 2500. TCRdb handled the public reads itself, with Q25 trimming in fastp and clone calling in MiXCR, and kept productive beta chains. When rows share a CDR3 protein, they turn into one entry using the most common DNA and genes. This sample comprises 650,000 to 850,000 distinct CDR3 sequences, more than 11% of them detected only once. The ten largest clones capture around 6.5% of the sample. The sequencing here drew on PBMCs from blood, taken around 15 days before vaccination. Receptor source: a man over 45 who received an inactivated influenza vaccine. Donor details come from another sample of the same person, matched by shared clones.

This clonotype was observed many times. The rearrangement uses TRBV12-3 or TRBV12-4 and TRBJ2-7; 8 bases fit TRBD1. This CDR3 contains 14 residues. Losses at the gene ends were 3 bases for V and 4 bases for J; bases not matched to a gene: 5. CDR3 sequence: CASSFLQGAYEQYF. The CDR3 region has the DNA TGTGCCAGCAGTTTTTTGCAGGGGGCTTACGAGCAGTACTTC.

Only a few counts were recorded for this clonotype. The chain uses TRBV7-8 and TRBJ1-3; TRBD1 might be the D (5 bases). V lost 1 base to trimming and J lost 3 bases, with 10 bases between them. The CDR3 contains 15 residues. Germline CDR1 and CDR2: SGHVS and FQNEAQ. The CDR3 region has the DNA TGTGCCAGCAGCTTAGTAGCAGGGCTTGGAAACACCATATATTTT. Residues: CASSLVAGLGNTIYF.

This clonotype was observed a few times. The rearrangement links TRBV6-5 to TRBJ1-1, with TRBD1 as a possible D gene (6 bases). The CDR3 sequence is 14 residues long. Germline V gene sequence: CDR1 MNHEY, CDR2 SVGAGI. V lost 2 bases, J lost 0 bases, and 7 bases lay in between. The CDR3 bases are TGTGCCAGCAGTTACGGGGACATGAACACTGAAGCTTTCTTT. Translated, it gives CASSYGDMNTEAFF.

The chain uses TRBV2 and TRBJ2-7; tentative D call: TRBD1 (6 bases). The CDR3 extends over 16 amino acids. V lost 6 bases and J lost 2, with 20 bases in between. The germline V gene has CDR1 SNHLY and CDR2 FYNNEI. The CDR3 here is CASSPIRTATTYEQYF. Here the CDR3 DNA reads TGTGCCAGCAGCCCAATTCGGACAGCGACGACCTACGAGCAGTACTTC.

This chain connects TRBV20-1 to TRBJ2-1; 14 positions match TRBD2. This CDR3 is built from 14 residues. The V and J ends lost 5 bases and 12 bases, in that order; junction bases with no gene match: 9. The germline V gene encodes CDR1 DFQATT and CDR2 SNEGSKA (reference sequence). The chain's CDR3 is CSAPGTSGRNGQFF. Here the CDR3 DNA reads TGCAGTGCTCCCGGGACTAGCGGGAGAAACGGGCAGTTCTTC.

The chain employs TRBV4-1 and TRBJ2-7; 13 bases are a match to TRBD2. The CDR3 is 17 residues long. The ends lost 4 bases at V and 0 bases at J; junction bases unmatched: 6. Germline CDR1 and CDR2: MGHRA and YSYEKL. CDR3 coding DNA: TGCGCCAGCAGCCCATGGACTAGCGGGAGCCTCTCCTACGAGCAGTACTTC. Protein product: CASSPWTSGSLSYEQYF.

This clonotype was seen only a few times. The CDR3 nucleotides read TGTGCCAGCAGTTACAATTTGGGGCAGACACAAGAGACCCAGTACTTC. It is translated as CASSYNLGQTQETQYF. The chain is built from TRBV6-5 and TRBJ2-5, with D possibly matching TRBD1 (5 bases). The CDR3 consists of 16 residues. CDR1 and CDR2 from the germline V gene are MNHEY and SVGAGI. Trimming left V 2 bases short and J 2 bases short, with 15 bases between.

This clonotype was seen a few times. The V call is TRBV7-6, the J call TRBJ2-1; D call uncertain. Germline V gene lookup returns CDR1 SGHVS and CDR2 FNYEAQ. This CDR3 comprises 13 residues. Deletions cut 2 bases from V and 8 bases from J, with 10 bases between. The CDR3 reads CASSLLWLDEQFF. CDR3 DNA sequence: TGTGCCAGCAGCTTATTATGGTTGGATGAGCAGTTCTTC.